This T cell receptor beta chain is from a study of OX40 agonist ivuxolimab in advanced cancers. Whole-study context: Prior anti-PD-1, anti-PD-L1 or anti-CTLA-4 therapy was allowed; about 39% had some. General observations from the study: Researchers report that CD8+ T cells had, on average, more expanded clones than CD4+. There was clonal expansion of CD4+ and CD8+ blood T cells by week 6 at 0.1 to 3.0 mg/kg.

This CDR3 contains 15 residues. The J segment lost 0 bases and the V segment lost 4 bases, leaving 6 bases of the junction unmatched. Germline V lookup: CDR1 SGHDT, CDR2 YYEEEE. Concerning this clone itself: The antigen remains unidentified.

Data came from immunoSEQ multiplex PCR; TCRdb stores just in-frame clones and leaves some out. The sample holds over 35,000 clones, 70% to 90% seen once. Sequenced here: CD4+ or CD8+ T cells sorted from blood, sampled in a trial of the OX40 agonist ivuxolimab. This clonotype originated in an adult with an advanced solid tumor such as melanoma, head and neck, liver or kidney cancer. The J gene is TRBJ2-7, the V gene TRBV5-6; TRBD1 matches at 8 bases. CDR3 region: CASSMDRVSSYEQYF. The CDR3 DNA sequence: TGTGCCAGCAGCATGGACAGGGTCTCCTCCTACGAGCAGTACTTC.